Each of the 27 T cell receptor beta chains below was sequenced from the same sample in a study of vaccination effects on CD4 cells after COVID-19. Antigens for these TCRs are unknown. Before any sequencing was done, the ViraFEST assay used viral peptide pools to expand antigen-specific CD4+ T cells. The culture ran for about 11 days, and then CD4+ T cells were isolated. Sometime from March through December 2020, the person acquired a SARS-CoV-2 infection that PCR confirmed. Sequencing was performed with immunoSEQ multiplex PCR; in TCRdb, only in-frame clones are kept and a portion is missing. The sample lists under 70,000 clones; roughly 77% were seen once. The sample here was CD4+ T cells from PBMCs cultured with HIV peptides, taken before COVID-19 vaccination. Subset noted: HIV-1 Nef peptide pool negative control/reference culture. Every receptor here comes from a human donor who had a prior SARS-CoV-2 infection.

This rearrangement joins TRBV6-5 to TRBJ1-1; no definite D call. The ends were cut back, 6 bases at V and 2 bases at J, with 7 bases in the middle. The CDR3 length is 12 residues. Germline V lookup: CDR1 MNHEY, CDR2 SVGAGI. CDR3 coding DNA: TGTGCCAGCAGATGGGGAAACACTGAAGCTTTCTTT. Residues: CASRWGNTEAFF.

This clone has only a few counts. J is TRBJ2-5 and V is TRBV2, with D unresolved. The CDR3 sequence is 13 residues long. V lost 4 bases and J 4 bases, leaving 10 bases between the germline ends. CDR1 is SNHLY and CDR2 is FYNNEI in the germline V gene. As DNA, the CDR3 is TGTGCCAGCAGTGTAATAACCCGAGAGACCCAGTACTTC. Its protein is CASSVITRETQYF.

The V call is TRBV9, the J call TRBJ2-1; D possibly uses TRBD1 or TRBD2 (5 bases each). V lost 3 bases, J lost 2 bases, and 12 bases lay in between. The CDR3 extends over 15 amino acids. Germline CDR1 is SGDLS and CDR2 is YYNGEE. DNA for the CDR3: TGTGCCAGCAGCGCCCGGGACGAGACCTACAATGAGCAGTTCTTC. Residues: CASSARDETYNEQFF.

This clone was counted a few times. The CDR3 sequence is CASSLLRSYEQYF. In nucleotides, the CDR3 is TGTGCCAGCAGCTTGTTGAGGAGCTACGAGCAGTACTTC. J is TRBJ2-7 and V is TRBV7-2; no firm D call. Trimming removed 3 bases at V and 3 bases at J, with 9 bases between. The CDR3 sequence is 13 residues long. CDR1 is SGHTA and CDR2 is FQGNSA in the germline V gene. Using reference TRBV7-2 and TRBJ2-7 for the parts outside the CDR3, the full variable domain is GAGVSQSPSNKVTEKGKDVELRCDPISGHTALYWYRQSLGQGLEFLIYFQGNSAPDKSGLPSDRFSAERTGGSVSTLTIQRTQQEDSAVYLCASSLLRSYEQYFGPGTRLTVT.

The chain couples TRBV2 to TRBJ2-3; the match to TRBD2 covers 7 bases. CDR1 and CDR2 (germline): SNHLY, FYNNEI. Losses at the gene ends were 11 bases for V and 0 bases for J; bases not matched to a gene: 5. The CDR3 loop spans 13 amino acids. Written as DNA, the CDR3 is TGTGCCGCGGGGGTTCTCAGCACAGATACGCAGTATTTT. Protein: CAAGVLSTDTQYF.

The V and J genes are TRBV7-8 and TRBJ1-6; D perhaps matches TRBD1 (6 bases). V was shortened by 1 base and J by 7 bases, with 14 bases between the two germline ends. The CDR3 length is 16 residues. Germline lookup yields CDR1 SGHVS and CDR2 FQNEAQ. As DNA, the CDR3 is TGTGCCAGCAGCTTAGGGGGGCACAGGGTAAATTCACCCCTCCACTTT. Translation: CASSLGGHRVNSPLHF.

This clone showed up just a few times. The chain joins TRBV30 to TRBJ2-7, with a tentative D call TRBD1 (5 bases). Germline CDR1 and CDR2: GTSNPN and SVGIG (reference sequence). This CDR3 has 15 residues. The ends were cut back, 5 bases at V and 3 bases at J, with 20 bases in the middle. This chain's CDR3 is CAWAKGGALGYEQYF. DNA of the CDR3: TGTGCCTGGGCTAAGGGTGGGGCGTTGGGCTACGAGCAGTACTTC.

The chain is built from TRBV3-1 (or the pseudogene TRBV3-2) and TRBJ1-3; D ambiguous. Per germline, CDR1 LGHDT and CDR2 YNNKEL (reference sequence). The CDR3 has 13 amino acids. With 3 bases removed from V and 4 bases from J, the gap between germline ends came to 7 bases. CDR3 in amino acids: CASSHKLGNTIYF. The CDR3, as DNA: TGTGCCAGCAGCCATAAACTGGGAAACACCATATATTTT.

The CDR3 coding sequence is TGTGCCAGCACCAAAGGACAGGGGATTTTCTATGGCTACACCTTC. Translated: CASTKGQGIFYGYTF. The chain carries TRBV2 and TRBJ1-2; TRBD1 agrees at 9 bases. Per germline, CDR1 SNHLY and CDR2 FYNNEI. With 7 bases clipped from V and 4 bases from J, the junction kept 10 bases outside the gene matches. The CDR3 runs to 15 residues.

This chain links TRBV18 with TRBJ2-7; D is unclear. CDR3 length: 17 residues. The V and J ends lost 4 bases and 8 bases respectively, with 27 bases between them. Germline CDR1 KGHSH, CDR2 LQKENI. CDR3 DNA sequence: TGTGCCAGCTCACTATCAGAATCAGCTGACTCGAGTGCCAAGCAGTACTTC. Translating gives CASSLSESADSSAKQYF. Supplemented by reference TRBV18 and TRBJ2-7, the full variable domain reads NAGVMQNPRHLVRRRGQEARLRCSPMKGHSHVYWYRQLPEEGLKFMVYLQKENIIDESGMPKERFSAEFPKEGPSILRIQQVVRGDSAAYFCASSLSESADSSAKQYFGPGTRLTVT.

The rearrangement joins TRBV27 to TRBJ2-3; no firm D call. Germline V gives CDR1 MNHEY, CDR2 SMNVEV (reference sequence). V lost 5 bases, J lost 2 bases, and 8 bases lay in between. The CDR3 length is 13 residues. CDR3: CASSNIITDTQYF. In DNA form, the CDR3 reads TGTGCCAGCAGTAATATCATCACAGATACGCAGTATTTT.

This clone was found a few times. The chain employs TRBV7-2 and TRBJ1-2; D is undetermined. The length of the CDR3 is 14 residues. The germline V gene encodes CDR1 SGHTA and CDR2 FQGNSA. V lost 1 base to trimming and J lost 2 bases, with 8 bases between them. This CDR3 reads CASSLESLNYGYTF. In DNA form, the CDR3 reads TGTGCCAGCAGCTTAGAATCGCTAAACTATGGCTACACCTTC.

J is TRBJ2-1 and V is TRBV11-2; TRBD2 agrees at 11 bases. Germline V CDR1 and CDR2: SGHAT, FQNNGV. Trimming took 1 base from V and 8 from J; bases not matched to a gene: 1. This CDR3 contains 14 residues. CDR3 sequence: CASSLVLAGDEQFF. For the CDR3, the DNA is TGTGCCAGCAGCTTAGTACTAGCGGGAGATGAGCAGTTCTTC.

The J gene is TRBJ2-1, the V gene TRBV9; 11 bases match TRBD2. This CDR3 has 20 residues. Germline assignment: CDR1 SGDLS and CDR2 YYNGEE. The junction had 15 bases not matched to a gene; V was cut back by 4 bases and J by 0 bases. This CDR3 reads CASSSLGVSGRGGSYNEQFF. The CDR3, as DNA: TGTGCCAGCAGCTCCCTCGGGGTTAGCGGGAGGGGGGGCTCCTACAATGAGCAGTTCTTC.

The chain joins TRBV6-6 to TRBJ1-3, with no clear D. The CDR3 contains 16 residues. V shed 5 bases and J shed 0 bases, with 14 bases lying between them. The germline V gene has CDR1 MNHNY and CDR2 SVGAGI (reference sequence). CDR3 bases: TGTGCCAGCAGTGTAAGAGAGAATTCCTCTGGAAACACCATATATTTT. This encodes CASSVRENSSGNTIYF.

This chain joins TRBV7-6 and TRBJ2-3, with 11 bases identical to TRBD2. This CDR3 spans 15 amino acids. From germline, CDR1 is SGHVS and CDR2 FNYEAQ. J was trimmed by 2 bases and V by 6 bases; bases with no gene match: 4. CDR3 DNA: TGTGCCAGCAGACTAGCGGGAGACCACACAGATACGCAGTATTTT. The encoded protein is CASRLAGDHTDTQYF.

The V call is TRBV6-5, the J call TRBJ1-5, with 7 bases identical to TRBD1. Germline lookup yields CDR1 MNHEY and CDR2 SVGAGI. CDR3 length equals 14 residues. Trimming removed 5 bases from V and 6 bases from J; junction bases left unmatched: 7. The CDR3 DNA sequence: TGTGCCAGCAGTCCCCGACAGGGCGGTCAGCCCCAGCATTTT. This translates into CASSPRQGGQPQHF.

The genes are TRBV30 and TRBJ1-3, with D possibly being TRBD1 (6 bases). Per the germline V gene, CDR1 is GTSNPN and CDR2 is SVGIG (reference sequence). Trimming cost V 0 bases and J 8 bases, with 29 bases left between them. This CDR3 comprises 19 residues. CDR3 sequence: CAWSVDGRRGASLGDTIYF. The CDR3 nucleotides read TGTGCCTGGAGTGTAGACGGGAGGCGGGGGGCCTCTCTCGGGGACACCATATATTTT.

This clone was recorded a few times. The chain joins TRBV2 to TRBJ1-5; D gene uncertain. Between the trimmed V and J ends, which lost 6 bases and 5 bases, there was a span of 8 bases. From germline, CDR1 is SNHLY and CDR2 FYNNEI. CDR3 length equals 12 residues. The CDR3 nucleotides are TGTGCCAGCAGAGACTTTGATCAGCCCCAGCATTTT. It yields the protein CASRDFDQPQHF.

The V gene is TRBV5-6, the J gene TRBJ1-2; D unclear. Germline lookup yields CDR1 SGHDT and CDR2 YYEEEE. V was shortened by 0 bases and J by 5 bases, with 14 bases between the two germline ends. The CDR3 runs 15 residues. For the CDR3, the DNA is TGTGCCAGCAGCTTGGTTAAGGACTCAATTTATGGCTACACCTTC. Encoded protein: CASSLVKDSIYGYTF.

DNA of the CDR3: TGTGCCAGCAGCCTGGATTACACTGAAGCTTTCTTT. Translating it yields CASSLDYTEAFF. V is TRBV3-1 (or the pseudogene TRBV3-2) and J is TRBJ1-1; D call uncertain. The ends were cut back, 4 bases at V and 3 bases at J, with 6 bases in the middle. The CDR3 has 12 residues. Germline values: CDR1 LGHDT, CDR2 YNNKEL (reference sequence).

This chain links TRBV5-1 with TRBJ2-7; 12 bases align to TRBD2. Trimming took 0 bases from V and 0 from J; bases not matched to a gene: 1. Germline V gene data show CDR1 as SGHRS and CDR2 as YFSETQ. CDR3 length: 16 residues. CDR3 in amino acids: CASSLGLAGDSYEQYF. The CDR3 coding sequence is TGCGCCAGCAGCTTGGGACTAGCGGGGGACTCCTACGAGCAGTACTTC.

CDR3 amino acids: CASSQYNRVYEQYF. CDR3 sequence (DNA): TGTGCCAGCAGCCAGTACAACAGGGTTTACGAGCAGTACTTC. The chain has TRBV7-2 and TRBJ2-7, with D perhaps matching TRBD1 (6 bases). The V end was cut by 5 bases, the J end by 4 bases, with 15 bases between. Germline V gene data show CDR1 as SGHTA and CDR2 as FQGNSA. The CDR3 is 14 amino acids.

This clone was recorded a few times. The J gene is TRBJ1-1, the V gene TRBV27, with D tentatively TRBD1 (6 bases). Per the germline V gene, CDR1 is MNHEY and CDR2 is SMNVEV (reference sequence). V lost 1 base and J lost 1, with 13 bases in between. This CDR3 comprises 16 residues. CDR3 coding DNA: TGTGCCAGCAGTTTATTTTCGGGGGCCGGGAACACTGAAGCTTTCTTT. It translates to CASSLFSGAGNTEAFF.

The chain couples TRBV9 to TRBJ2-5; maybe TRBD1 (7 bases). Germline CDR1 reads SGDLS; CDR2 reads YYNGEE. The CDR3 contains 14 residues. With 4 bases removed from V and 5 bases from J, the gap between germline ends came to 15 bases. The CDR3 bases are TGTGCCAGCAGCCGACAGGGTGGAGGGGAGACCCAGTACTTC. Its translation: CASSRQGGGETQYF. Based on the CDR3 plus reference TRBV9 and TRBJ2-5, the full variable domain is DSGVTQTPKHLITATGQRVTLRCSPRSGDLSVYWYQQSLDQGLQFLIQYYNGEERAKGNILERFSAQQFPDLHSELNLSSLELGDSALYFCASSRQGGGETQYFGPGTRLLVL.

In DNA, the CDR3 is TGTGCCAGCAGCTTGTCGGCCAGCGGGGGAGGGGAGACCCAGTACTTC. Residues: CASSLSASGGGETQYF. The rearrangement joins TRBV5-4 to TRBJ2-5; 8 bases match TRBD2. From germline, CDR1 is SGHNT and CDR2 YYREEE (reference sequence). This CDR3 is 16 amino acids long. V dropped 1 base and J dropped 5; count of bases not matched to a gene: 10.

CDR3 DNA: TGTGCCAGCAGCTTGTTAGGGCGGGGGGCGTACAATGAGCAGTTCTTC. Its translation: CASSLLGRGAYNEQFF. The V and J genes are TRBV5-6 and TRBJ2-1; 8 positions agree with TRBD2. This CDR3 contains 16 residues. V trimming: 1 base; J trimming: 4 bases; junction bases outside the gene matches: 7. Germline V gene data show CDR1 as SGHDT and CDR2 as YYEEEE. Variable domain in full (rest from reference TRBV5-6 and TRBJ2-1): DAGVTQSPTHLIKTRGQQVTLRCSPKSGHDTVSWYQQALGQGPQFIFQYYEEEERQRGNFPDRFSGHQFPNYSSELNVNALLLGDSALYLCASSLLGRGAYNEQFFGPGTRLTVL.